The present entry profiles one TCR beta chain with its context. The sample belongs to a study of blood T cell repertoires in COVID-19. The J segment lost 7 bases and the V segment lost 8 bases, leaving 11 bases of the junction unmatched. The CDR3 has 15 residues. Germline V gives CDR1 LNHDA, CDR2 SQIVND (reference sequence). The assay was immunoSEQ multiplex PCR, and TCRdb's table has in-frame clones only and misses some. The data hold some 70,000 clones, with just under 80% observed a single time. The V call is TRBV19, the J call TRBJ1-2; 12 bases fit TRBD1. The TCR was taken from a woman in her fifties or sixties with acute or convalescent COVID-19. Input material: peripheral blood. This CDR3 is CASRAPGQGATGYTF. In nucleotides, the CDR3 is TGTGCCAGTCGAGCTCCGGGACAGGGGGCCACTGGCTACACCTTC.